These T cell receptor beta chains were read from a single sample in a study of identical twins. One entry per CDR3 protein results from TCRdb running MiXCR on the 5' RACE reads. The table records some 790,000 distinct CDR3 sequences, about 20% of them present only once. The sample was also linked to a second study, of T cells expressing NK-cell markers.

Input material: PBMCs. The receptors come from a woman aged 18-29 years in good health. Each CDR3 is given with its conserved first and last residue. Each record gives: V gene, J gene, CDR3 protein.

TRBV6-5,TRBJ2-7,CASTKKDEQYF
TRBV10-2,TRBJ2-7,CASTSLGGTGGYEQYF
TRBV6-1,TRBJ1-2,CASRPTKSGAIGYTF
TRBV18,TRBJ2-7,CASSLGLAASYEQYF
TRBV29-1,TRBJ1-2,CSVPGQGQDYGYTF
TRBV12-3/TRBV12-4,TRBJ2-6,CASSPLGVSGANVLTF
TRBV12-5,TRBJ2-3,CASGRSGSTDTQYF
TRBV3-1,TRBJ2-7,CASGSHDWTSGSGGQYF
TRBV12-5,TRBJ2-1,CASGLVQTEQFF
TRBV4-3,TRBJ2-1,CASSQVLAGTPYNEQFF
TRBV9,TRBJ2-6,CASEAGANVLTF
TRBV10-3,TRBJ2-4,CAISLTGHPQYF
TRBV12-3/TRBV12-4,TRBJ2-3,CASSLALASERDTQYF
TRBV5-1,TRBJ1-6,CASSQPGTGNSPLHF
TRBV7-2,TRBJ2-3,CASSSTAYATTDTQYF
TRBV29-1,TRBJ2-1,CSVAVSYNEQFF
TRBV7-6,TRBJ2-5,CASSPPLGFGAGDDEETQYF
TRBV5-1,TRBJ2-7,CASSATSAYEQYF
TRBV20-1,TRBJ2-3,CSARLADTDTQYF
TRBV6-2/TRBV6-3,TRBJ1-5,CASSYGSRGSNQPQHF
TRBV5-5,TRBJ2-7,CASSHDASYEQYF
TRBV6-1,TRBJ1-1,CATPRGGQSTEPEAFF
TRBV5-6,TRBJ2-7,CASSWDGHYEQYF
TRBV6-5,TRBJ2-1,CASSYSQQGVYEQFF
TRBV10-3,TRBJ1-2,CAISESDEYYGYTF
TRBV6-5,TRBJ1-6,CASSYGQGTYNSPLHF
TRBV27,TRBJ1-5,CASSLLGQHSNQPQHF
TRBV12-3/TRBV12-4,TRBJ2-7,CASNLGGVGSYEQYF
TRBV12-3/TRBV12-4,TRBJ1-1,CASQMNTEAFF
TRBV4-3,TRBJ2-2,CASSQKGRLNTGELFF
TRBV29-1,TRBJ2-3,CSVIWLAGAHTDTQYF
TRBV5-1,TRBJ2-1,CASSLGTSGSLNRSYNEQFF
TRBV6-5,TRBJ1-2,CASSYSSGTPNYGYTF
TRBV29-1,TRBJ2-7,CSVDRTGKKYF
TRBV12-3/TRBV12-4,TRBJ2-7,CASSFPSGTAGYEQYF
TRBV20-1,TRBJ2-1,CSARPLMEGENQFF
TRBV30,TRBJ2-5,CAWSSGTGFETQYF
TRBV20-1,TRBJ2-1,CSASVPLINEQFF
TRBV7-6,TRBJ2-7,CASSSAASGSSYEQYF
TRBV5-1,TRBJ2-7,CASSLERGTYEQYF
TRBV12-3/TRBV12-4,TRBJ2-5,CASSPFEETQYF
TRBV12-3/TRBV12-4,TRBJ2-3,CASSLARLAGRTSTDTQYF
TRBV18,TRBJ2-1,CASSPWQAYNEQFF
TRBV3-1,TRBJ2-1,CASSKRTTIYNEQFF
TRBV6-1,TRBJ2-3,CASSGRESPDTQYF
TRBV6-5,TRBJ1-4,CASRGFREKLFF